This paragraph reports one T cell receptor beta chain. Its antigen is not known. The source of the sample is a study of naive and memory T cell subsets. The study, taken as a whole, reports: Clonotypes are single alpha or beta chains, not paired receptors. Naive and memory repertoire findings lacked a ground truth for validation. Between naive and memory subsets, TCR abundance power law exponents differed.

Germline V gene sequence: CDR1 MGHRA, CDR2 YSYEKL. The CDR3 sequence is 15 residues long. Trimming shortened V by 2 bases and J by 3 bases, and 12 bases separated the two germline ends. Two oligonucleotides, mixed equimolar, formed the beta constant-region primer covering TRBC1 and TRBC2. The ligated cDNA underwent four PCR rounds using SP2 and nested alpha and beta constant-region primers. TCRdb itself ran the UMI-ligation and nested PCR reads through MiXCR, one entry per CDR3 protein. The data contain 95,000 to 150,000 distinct CDR3 sequences, 36% of them singletons. Sequential positive selection took CD4 T cells first, then CD8 T cells.

The source is a human donor in good health. Sequences were obtained from central memory CD4+ T cells from blood. The rearrangement uses TRBV4-1 and TRBJ2-3, with D uncertain. The CDR3 DNA sequence: TGCGCCAGCAGCCAACCGACAATAAGAACAGATACGCAGTATTTT. Amino acid sequence: CASSQPTIRTDTQYF.